The rows below give T cell receptor beta chains drawn from one sample of a study of cytomegalovirus exposure and HLA in healthy donors. Measured with immunoSEQ multiplex PCR; TCRdb has only the in-frame clones, and not every one. The sample consists of around 100,000 clones, roughly 60% of them appearing once. Material for sequencing was PBMCs. These receptors came from a human donor in good health. CDR3s include the opening cysteine and the closing phenylalanine or tryptophan. The order of the fields is V gene, D gene, J gene, clone size, CDR3 protein, CDR3 DNA. A D gene is named only where the DNA matches it firmly. Some rows have no size entry. The others give once, few or many, or a class for an expanded clone.

>TRBV6-6|.|TRBJ1-2|.
CASSSSGAGNYGYTF
TGTGCCAGCAGTTCCAGTGGAGCCGGGAACTATGGCTACACCTTC
>TRBV10-3|TRBD2|TRBJ2-7|.
CAISDPTSGRTYEQYF
TGTGCCATCAGTGACCCGACTAGCGGGAGGACCTACGAGCAGTACTTC
>TRBV30|TRBD1|TRBJ2-5|.
CAWETGIQETQYF
TGTGCCTGGGAGACAGGGATCCAAGAGACCCAGTACTTC
>TRBV6-6|TRBD2|TRBJ2-7|.
CASSYWEGQEQYF
TGTGCCAGCAGTTATTGGGAGGGCCAAGAGCAGTACTTC
>TRBV9|TRBD2|TRBJ2-3|.
CASSLDTGLAYTDTQYF
TGTGCCAGCAGCCTAGATACGGGACTAGCGTATACAGATACGCAGTATTTT
>TRBV5-1|.|TRBJ2-6|.
CASLGDTQGSGANVLTF
TGCGCCAGCCTAGGGGACACTCAAGGCTCTGGGGCCAACGTCCTGACTTTC
>TRBV6-4|TRBD2|TRBJ2-3|few
CASSGLAGGRCPVSTDTQYF
TGTGCCAGCAGTGGTCTAGCGGGAGGGCGTTGCCCTGTTAGCACAGATACGCAGTATTTT
>TRBV5-4|.|TRBJ1-3|few
CASSKGEGYTIYF
TGTGCCAGCAGTAAGGGTGAGGGATACACCATATATTTT
>TRBV7-6|.|TRBJ1-1|.
CASSLTVNTEAFF
TGTGCCAGCAGCTTGACAGTGAACACTGAAGCTTTCTTT
>TRBV6-1|TRBD2|TRBJ2-1|few
CASSEAGTSSKYHEQFF
TGTGCCAGCAGTGAAGCGGGGACTAGCAGTAAGTACCATGAGCAGTTCTTC
>TRBV6-5|.|TRBJ1-1|.
CASNEDGFRGTEAFF
TGTGCCAGCAACGAAGACGGCTTCCGGGGCACTGAAGCTTTCTTT
>TRBV19|TRBD2|TRBJ2-3|.
CASSYQRESDTQYF
TGTGCCAGTAGTTACCAGCGGGAGTCAGATACGCAGTATTTT
>TRBV5-4|TRBD1|TRBJ2-7|few
CASSLGQGEYEQYF
TGTGCCAGCAGCTTAGGACAGGGAGAATACGAGCAGTACTTC
>TRBV4-1|TRBD1|TRBJ2-7|.
CASSQGQGSYEQYF
TGCGCCAGCAGCCAAGGACAGGGAAGCTACGAGCAGTACTTC
>TRBV7-8|TRBD1|TRBJ1-5|.
CASSLALGQASNQPQHF
TGTGCCAGCAGCTTAGCGCTAGGACAGGCAAGCAATCAGCCCCAGCATTTT
>TRBV28|.|TRBJ1-1|.
CASKWEGGNTEAFF
TGTGCCAGCAAATGGGAGGGGGGGAACACTGAAGCTTTCTTT
>TRBV29-1|TRBD2|TRBJ2-2|once
CSVTSGTLAGELFF
TGCAGCGTCACTAGCGGGACCTTGGCCGGGGAGCTGTTTTTT
>TRBV29-1|TRBD1|TRBJ1-2|.
CSVAGTGLDGGYTF
TGCAGCGTTGCGGGGACAGGGCTTGACGGTGGCTACACCTTC
>TRBV19|.|TRBJ1-2|.
CASSPTASYGYTF
TGTGCCAGTAGTCCGACAGCATCATATGGCTACACCTTC
>TRBV4-1|TRBD2|TRBJ2-1|.
CASSQDVAGAAYNEQFF
TGCGCCAGCAGCCAAGATGTGGCGGGAGCGGCCTACAATGAGCAGTTCTTC
>TRBV6-1|TRBD2|TRBJ2-3|few
CASSEVAGVKISTDTQYF
TGTGCCAGCAGTGAGGTAGCGGGGGTCAAAATTAGCACAGATACGCAGTATTTT
>TRBV6-1|.|TRBJ2-7|.
CASTVRDFAYEQYF
TGTGCCAGCACCGTTCGGGACTTCGCCTACGAGCAGTACTTC
>TRBV7-3|TRBD2|TRBJ2-5|once
CASSRGGDETQYF
TGTGCCAGCAGCCGTGGGGGGGACGAGACCCAGTACTTC
>TRBV2|.|TRBJ1-2|few
CASRIHRDGYTF
TGTGCCAGCAGGATCCACAGGGATGGCTACACCTTC
>TRBV5-1|TRBD1|TRBJ1-2|.
CASSFGQGYDGCTF
TGCGCCAGCAGCTTCGGACAGGGGTATGATGGCTGCACCTTC
>TRBV29-1|.|TRBJ1-1|.
CSVESRDGLVTEAFF
TGCAGCGTTGAGTCGAGGGATGGTCTTGTCACTGAAGCTTTCTTT
>TRBV6-5|.|TRBJ1-1|.
CASSSGTYTEAFF
TGTGCCAGCAGTTCCGGGACATACACTGAAGCTTTCTTT
>TRBV20-1|.|TRBJ1-1|.
CSARDRTEAFF
TGCAGTGCTAGAGATCGCACTGAAGCTTTCTTT
>TRBV2|TRBD1|TRBJ2-7|.
CASRIPGTGATYEQYF
TGTGCCAGCAGGATACCTGGGACAGGGGCGACCTACGAGCAGTACTTC
>TRBV5-6|TRBD2|TRBJ2-1|few
CASSLVGREGYNEQFF
TGTGCCAGCAGCCTGGTGGGGCGGGAGGGCTACAATGAGCAGTTCTTC
>TRBV7-9|.|TRBJ1-2|.
CASSLSRDAGNYGYTF
TGTGCCAGCAGCTTGTCGCGGGACGCAGGCAACTATGGCTACACCTTC
>TRBV27|.|TRBJ2-2|.
CASRGTQNTGELFF
TGTGCCAGCAGGGGGACACAGAACACCGGGGAGCTGTTTTTT
>TRBV28|TRBD2|TRBJ2-1|.
CASRSPGLAGDEQFF
TGTGCCAGCAGGTCCCCGGGACTAGCGGGAGACGAGCAGTTCTTC
>TRBV10-1|.|TRBJ2-5|.
CASSMGIQGWHQETQYF
TGCGCCAGCAGTATGGGAATCCAGGGTTGGCACCAAGAGACCCAGTACTTC
>TRBV10-1|.|TRBJ2-3|.
CASSEMGGALTDTQYF
TGCGCCAGCAGTGAGATGGGAGGCGCCCTCACAGATACGCAGTATTTT
>TRBV25-1|.|TRBJ2-1|once
CASSEWGVGHYNEQFF
TGTGCCAGCAGTGAATGGGGCGTGGGGCACTACAATGAGCAGTTCTTC
>TRBV19|TRBD1|TRBJ1-2|few
CASSTLDRVDYGYTF
TGTGCCAGTAGCACACTCGACAGGGTTGACTATGGCTACACCTTC
>TRBV5-1|.|TRBJ2-3|.
CASREATDTQYF
TGCGCCAGCAGAGAGGCCACAGATACGCAGTATTTT
>TRBV10-3|.|TRBJ2-7|.
CAIRGLAYEQYF
TGTGCCATCAGAGGACTCGCCTACGAGCAGTACTTC
>TRBV5-1|TRBD2|TRBJ2-3|.
CASSLAGVMGDTQYF
TGCGCCAGCAGCCTAGCGGGAGTAATGGGAGATACGCAGTATTTT
>TRBV5-4|.|TRBJ2-7|.
CASSRVGDRRVF
TGTGCCAGCAGCCGAGTAGGTGACAGGCGGGTCTTC
>TRBV9|.|TRBJ1-1|.
CASSVELGVGTEAFF
TGTGCCAGCAGCGTAGAGTTAGGGGTGGGCACTGAAGCTTTCTTT
>TRBV6-1|TRBD2|TRBJ2-7|few
CASSEGTSGGIKQYF
TGTGCCAGCAGTGAAGGGACTAGCGGGGGCATAAAGCAGTACTTC
>TRBV19|.|TRBJ2-1|few
CASSPRLDPLNEQFF
TGTGCCAGTAGTCCTCGACTAGATCCACTCAATGAGCAGTTCTTC
>TRBV19|TRBD1|TRBJ2-7|.
CASSFGQGAYYEQYF
TGTGCCAGTAGTTTCGGACAGGGGGCCTACTACGAGCAGTACTTC
>TRBV19|TRBD1|TRBJ2-1|.
CASNPSQGARNEQFF
TGTGCCAGTAACCCATCGCAGGGGGCTCGAAATGAGCAGTTCTTC
>TRBV6-6|.|TRBJ1-1|.
CASSYVDTEAFF
TGTGCCAGCAGTTATGTCGACACTGAAGCTTTCTTT
>TRBV2|.|TRBJ2-7|.
CASSEKGLLRHEQYF
TGTGCCAGCAGTGAAAAGGGGCTACTCAGGCACGAGCAGTACTTC
>TRBV5-4|TRBD2|TRBJ2-3|few
CASSLAIAGIGTDTQYF
TGTGCCAGCAGCTTGGCGATAGCGGGAATAGGTACAGATACGCAGTATTTT
>TRBV7-9|TRBD2|TRBJ2-7|.
CASSLDSGAYEQYF
TGTGCCAGCAGCTTAGACAGCGGGGCCTACGAGCAGTACTTC
>TRBV29-1|.|TRBJ1-5|.
CSVAADRRYSNQPQHF
TGCAGCGTTGCGGCGGACAGAAGATATAGCAATCAGCCCCAGCATTTT
>TRBV6-5|.|TRBJ1-2|.
CASSYDSKNYGYTF
TGTGCCAGCAGTTACGACAGCAAGAACTATGGCTACACCTTC
>TRBV2|TRBD1|TRBJ2-2|.
CASSDGTGANTGELFF
TGTGCCAGCAGTGACGGGACAGGGGCGAACACCGGGGAGCTGTTTTTT
>TRBV11-2|.|TRBJ2-3|.
CASSPNRGTVSTDTQYF
TGTGCCAGCAGCCCTAACCGAGGCACGGTGAGCACAGATACGCAGTATTTT
>TRBV5-4|TRBD1|TRBJ2-7|.
CASSLQGAIDEQYF
TGTGCCAGCAGCTTACAGGGGGCTATCGACGAGCAGTACTTC
>TRBV5-1|.|TRBJ2-1|.
CASSFGTQYNEQFF
TGCGCCAGCAGCTTCGGGACTCAGTACAATGAGCAGTTCTTC
>TRBV10-3|.|TRBJ2-5|.
CAYQRLPGETQYF
TGTGCCTATCAGCGACTTCCGGGGGAGACCCAGTACTTC
>TRBV6-1|.|TRBJ2-7|few
CASRLDNYEQYF
TGTGCCAGCAGACTGGACAACTACGAGCAGTACTTC
>TRBV7-9|TRBD2|TRBJ2-3|.
CASSRVLAGPTDTQYF
TGTGCCAGCAGCCGAGTACTAGCGGGGCCCACAGATACGCAGTATTTT